Here is one TCR beta chain with its context. The antigen is unknown. Both TRBC1 and TRBC2 were covered by a beta constant-region primer of two equimolar oligonucleotides. Nested alpha and beta constant-region primers with the SP2 primer drove four PCR rounds on ligated cDNA. A 12-nucleotide UMI and the SP2 primer were added to the cDNA 3' end by oligonucleotide ligation. MiXCR, applied by TCRdb to the UMI-ligation and nested PCR reads, yields one record per CDR3 protein. The table has 150,000 or so distinct CDR3 sequences, roughly 20% seen once. The sample belongs to a study of naive and memory T cell subsets. Study results and limitations: In CD4 and CD8 cells, diversity dropped from naive through EMRA. Especially in CD8 cells, naive repertoires contained a few larger clonotypes, possibly CD45RA-re-expressing memory cells. Expression changes during T cell differentiation may affect RNA-based TCR counts.

CMV status came from CD4+ T cell IFNgamma after overnight CMV lysate stimulation of fresh PBMCs. This CDR3 comprises 13 residues. Germline trimming cut 6 bases from V and 5 bases from J; bases unmatched to any gene: 8. From germline, CDR1 is DFQATT and CDR2 SNEGSKA (reference sequence). The sequence came from a human donor in good health. Sequencing used naive CD4+ T cells from blood. This rearrangement joins TRBV20-1 to TRBJ2-5; 8 bases fit TRBD2. Here the CDR3 DNA reads TGCAGTGCCAACGGGAGGGCCTTTGAGACCCAGTACTTC. The encoded protein is CSANGRAFETQYF.